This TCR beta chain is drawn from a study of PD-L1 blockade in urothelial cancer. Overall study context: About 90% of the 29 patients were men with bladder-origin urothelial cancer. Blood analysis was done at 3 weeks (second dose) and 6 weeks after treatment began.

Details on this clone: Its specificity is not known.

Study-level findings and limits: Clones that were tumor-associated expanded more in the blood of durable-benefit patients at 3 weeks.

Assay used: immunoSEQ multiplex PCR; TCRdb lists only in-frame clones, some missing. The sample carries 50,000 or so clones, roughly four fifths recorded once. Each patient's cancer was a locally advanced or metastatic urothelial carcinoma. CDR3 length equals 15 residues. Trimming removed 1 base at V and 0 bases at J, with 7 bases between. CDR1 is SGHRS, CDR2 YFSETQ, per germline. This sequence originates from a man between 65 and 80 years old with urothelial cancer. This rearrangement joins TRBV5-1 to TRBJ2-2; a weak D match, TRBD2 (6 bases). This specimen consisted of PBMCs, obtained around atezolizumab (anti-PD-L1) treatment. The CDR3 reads CASSLSGANTGELFF. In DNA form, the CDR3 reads TGCGCCAGCAGCTTGTCGGGAGCGAACACCGGGGAGCTGTTTTTT. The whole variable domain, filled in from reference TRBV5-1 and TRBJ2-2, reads KAGVTQTPRYLIKTRGQQVTLSCSPISGHRSVSWYQQTPGQGLQFLFEYFSETQRNKGNFPGRFSGRQFSNSRSEMNVSTLELGDSALYLCASSLSGANTGELFFGEGSRLTVL.